This TCR beta chain was captured in a study of spatial heterogeneity in lung cancer (dated 2019 in TCRdb). General notes on the study: Beta-chain transcripts were consistently detected in greater numbers than alpha-chain transcripts, which likely reflected higher beta-chain transcript abundance. In the raw uncorrected reads, each unique combination of TCR and UMI appeared on average more than ten times. In non-small cell lung cancer, the study made a quantitative comparison of TCR alpha and beta repertoires among multiple tumor regions, matched nontumor lung and blood. The study linked features of the TCR repertoire to counts of nonsynonymous mutations, which were determined by whole-exome sequencing of tumor tissue. At surgery, both alpha and beta chains were TCR-sequenced in around 240 tumor regions, approximately 64 matched nontumor lung samples and a few dozen PBMC samples.

The study at large found these results: Confirming at a functional level the hypothesis that regional TCRs recognize regional mutations was considered to require additional single-cell paired TCR alpha and beta sequencing.

Preparation of the library involved 5' RACE. The run used a NextSeq 500. In the TCR library protocol, a unique molecular identifier was attached to each TCR cDNA molecule so that PCR and sequencing errors could be corrected. The paper's processing steps were these. TCR identification, UMI-based error correction and CDR3 extraction were performed with Decombinator tools. Expanded TCRs were defined as those above a frequency of 2 per 1,000, corresponding to the top 1% of the tumor frequency distribution. Renyi diversity was calculated using the R vegan package after each repertoire was subsampled 100 times to 5,000 TCRs. CDR3 similarity networks were built from amino acid triplet string-kernel similarity, with CDR3s being connected when pairwise similarity was above 0.82. TCRdb handled the public reads itself, with Q25 trimming in fastp and clone calling in MiXCR, and kept productive beta chains. CDR3 protein sequences are deduplicated, and each keeps its most common genes and DNA. Here the V and J calls rest on TCRdb's processing, not on the authors' analysis. The sample table records 7,000 or so distinct CDR3 sequences; 5.4% of these occur just once. Clones ranked in the top ten supply roughly 8% of the sample.

The time point label, as the study defines it: sample taken at primary tumor resection. For TCR sequencing, whole RNA was extracted from tumor and nontumor lung tissue, or from cryopreserved PBMC samples, and no cell sorting was done. The donors were some 72 patients from the lung TRACERx cohort who had early-stage, untreated non-small cell lung cancer. Patients were selected for TCR sequencing only if sufficient RNA was available from at least two tumor regions. Before selection, tumor and adjacent nontumor lung specimens were reviewed by a lung pathologist. This clonotype was seen at least ten times. It lacks a known antigen. No base quality values were provided; no much bigger clone lies one nucleotide off. The germline ends are 8 bases apart after V is trimmed by 3 bases and J by 5 bases. Measured from the cysteine to the phenylalanine, the CDR3 is 13 residues long. Only the CDR3 portion is preserved as DNA: 39 bases, with reading frame beginning at the first base. CDR1 and CDR2, looked up from the germline V gene, are MDHEN and SYDVKM.

Recombination connected TRBV28 to TRBJ1-5; the D gene cannot be resolved reliably. The receptor was derived from a female donor with early-stage non-small cell lung cancer. Source: normal lung tissue next to the tumor, taken at surgery. The nucleotide sequence is TGTGCCAGCAGTTTGGTGGACTATCAGCCCCAGCATTTT. It translates to CASSLVDYQPQHF.